One sample yielded the 27 T cell receptor beta chains listed below, sequenced in a study of blood T cell repertoires in COVID-19. Sequencing used immunoSEQ multiplex PCR; TCRdb keeps in-frame clones, though not all of them. Of some 250,000 clones detected, 70% to 75% appear once; the ten largest clones hold about 3.5%. The specimen sequenced was peripheral blood. These TCRs come from a woman of 80 years or more with acute or convalescent COVID-19.

This clone was observed a single time. V usage is TRBV30 and J usage is TRBJ2-2; TRBD2 agrees at 14 bases. Per germline, CDR1 GTSNPN and CDR2 SVGIG (reference sequence). J was trimmed by 6 bases and V by 4 bases; bases with no gene match: 7. This CDR3 spans 16 amino acids. The CDR3 here is CAWIPGLAGVSGELFF. The CDR3 nucleotides are TGTGCCTGGATTCCGGGACTAGCGGGAGTTTCCGGGGAGCTGTTTTTT. Using reference TRBV30 and TRBJ2-2 for the parts outside the CDR3, the full variable domain is SQTIHQWPATLVQPVGSPLSLECTVEGTSNPNLYWYRQAAGRGLQLLFYSVGIGQISSEVPQNLSASRPQDRQFILSSKKLLLSDSGFYLCAWIPGLAGVSGELFFGEGSRLTVL.

This clone was observed a handful of times. This chain uses TRBV12-5 with TRBJ2-3, with D perhaps matching TRBD2 (6 bases). There are 14 residues in the CDR3. V shed 2 bases and J shed 1 base, with 7 bases lying between them. CDR1 and CDR2 (germline): LGHNT, FRNRAP. CDR3 protein: CASGLTGGTDTQYF. The CDR3 DNA is TGTGCTAGTGGTTTGACGGGAGGCACAGATACGCAGTATTTT.

This chain uses TRBV27 with TRBJ1-2, with D hard to call. The germline V gene has CDR1 MNHEY and CDR2 SMNVEV (reference sequence). The CDR3 is made up of 13 amino acids. Deletions cut 5 bases from V and 8 bases from J, with 15 bases between. The CDR3 sequence: CASSAVGEWGYTF. CDR3 nucleotides: TGTGCCAGCAGTGCCGTAGGAGAGTGGGGCTACACCTTC.

The chain carries TRBV6-2 or TRBV6-3 and TRBJ1-1, with a tentative D call TRBD1 (5 bases). Looked up from germline, CDR1 is MNHEY and CDR2 is SVGEGT. Trimming cost V 0 bases and J 2 bases, with 13 bases left between them. This CDR3 comprises 16 residues. CDR3 protein: CASSYSNHRLNTEAFF. As DNA, the CDR3 is TGTGCCAGCAGTTACTCGAATCACAGGCTCAACACTGAAGCTTTCTTT.

V and J are TRBV2 and TRBJ2-5; 8 bases fit TRBD1. CDR1 is SNHLY and CDR2 is FYNNEI in the germline V gene. CDR3 size: 14 residues. The ends lost 4 bases at V and 6 bases at J; junction bases unmatched: 7. The CDR3: CASSGPGGRKTQYF. The DNA for the CDR3 is TGTGCCAGCAGTGGGCCAGGGGGCCGGAAGACCCAGTACTTC.

The chain couples TRBV11-2 to TRBJ1-4, with D possibly TRBD1 on 5 matching bases. This CDR3 contains 14 residues. The V end lost 4 bases, the J end lost 8 bases, and 14 bases lay between the germline ends. Germline CDR1 is SGHAT and CDR2 is FQNNGV. CDR3 DNA sequence: TGTGCCAGCAGCTGGGACGCCCGGGGGGAAAAACTGTTTTTT. This translates into CASSWDARGEKLFF.

This clone was detected a few times. The rearrangement links TRBV19 to TRBJ1-2, with 12 bases that match TRBD1. The CDR3 totals 16 residues. V gave up 5 bases and J gave up 8 bases; unmatched junction bases: 12. Germline V gives CDR1 LNHDA, CDR2 SQIVND (reference sequence). The CDR3 spells CASSPLRGQGAQGYTF. The DNA of the CDR3 is TGTGCCAGTAGTCCCCTTAGGGGACAGGGGGCACAGGGCTACACCTTC. The complete variable domain, with remaining parts taken from reference TRBV19 and TRBJ1-2, reads DGGITQSPKYLFRKEGQNVTLSCEQNLNHDAMYWYRQDPGQGLRLIYYSQIVNDFQKGDIAEGYSVSREKKESFPLTVTSAQKNPTAFYLCASSPLRGQGAQGYTFGSGTRLTVV.

A word on this clone: The same CDR3 arises from other DNA sequences in this sample as well. V is TRBV19 and J is TRBJ1-2; the D is unclear. V lost 3 bases and J lost 3, with 5 bases in between. CDR3 size: 12 residues. Looked up from germline, CDR1 is LNHDA and CDR2 is SQIVND (reference sequence). CDR3 protein: CASSIRDYGYTF. The CDR3 DNA follows: TGTGCCAGTAGTATTCGTGACTATGGCTACACCTTC.

The rearrangement joins TRBV18 to TRBJ2-3, with a tentative D call TRBD1 (6 bases). The V gene's germline CDR1 is KGHSH and CDR2 LQKENI. Deletions cut 3 bases from V and 0 bases from J, with 13 bases between. CDR3 size: 16 residues. CDR3 DNA sequence: TGTGCCAGCTCACCTTCGACAGGTACTAGCACAGATACGCAGTATTTT. Translation gives CASSPSTGTSTDTQYF.

V is TRBV3-1 (or the pseudogene TRBV3-2) and J is TRBJ2-4; D remains ambiguous. The V end was cut by 3 bases, the J end by 6 bases, with 9 bases between. Germline-derived CDR1 and CDR2 are LGHDT and YNNKEL (reference sequence). This CDR3 spans 13 amino acids. CDR3 protein: CASSHKSGNIQYF. CDR3 bases: TGTGCCAGCAGCCATAAATCCGGAAACATTCAGTACTTC.

The genes are TRBV20-1 and TRBJ2-3; weak D call: TRBD2 (5 bases). V was pared by 3 bases and J by 0 bases, with 10 bases between. This CDR3 region has 14 residues. CDR1 is DFQATT and CDR2 is SNEGSKA in the germline V gene (reference sequence). The CDR3 sequence is CSASLRTSTDTQYF. DNA of the CDR3: TGCAGTGCTAGTTTGCGGACTAGCACAGATACGCAGTATTTT.

The chain employs TRBV2 and TRBJ2-3, with 12 bases matching TRBD2. The junction had 4 bases not matched to a gene; V was cut back by 4 bases and J by 2 bases. Per the germline V gene, CDR1 is SNHLY and CDR2 is FYNNEI. The CDR3 has 16 amino acids. The CDR3 bases are TGTGCCAGCAGTGCACGACTAGCGGGGGACACAGATACGCAGTATTTT. Encoded protein: CASSARLAGDTDTQYF.

The chain combines TRBV15 with TRBJ1-1; D gene unclear. This CDR3 is built from 15 residues. V lost 0 bases, J lost 0 bases, and 8 bases lay in between. Germline-derived CDR1 and CDR2 are LNHNV and YYDKDF (reference sequence). The chain's CDR3 is CATSRDWRMNTEAFF. DNA of the CDR3: TGTGCCACCAGCAGAGATTGGAGGATGAACACTGAAGCTTTCTTT.

The chain combines TRBV28 with TRBJ2-7; TRBD2 agrees at 9 bases. Losses at the gene ends were 3 bases for V and 1 base for J; bases not matched to a gene: 16. There are 19 residues in the CDR3. Germline CDR1 MDHEN, CDR2 SYDVKM. This chain's CDR3 is CASSFQVLAGTPLSYEQYF. The CDR3 nucleotides are TGTGCCAGCAGTTTCCAGGTACTAGCGGGTACCCCTCTTTCCTACGAGCAGTACTTC.

This sequence joins TRBV6-5 and TRBJ1-5; possible D gene TRBD1, 6 bases. This CDR3 contains 15 residues. The V and J ends lost 4 bases and 7 bases respectively, with 17 bases between them. In germline, CDR1 is MNHEY, CDR2 SVGAGI. CDR3 sequence: CASSFTATGRQPQHF. The DNA of the CDR3 is TGTGCCAGCAGTTTTACGGCAACAGGGCGGCAGCCCCAGCATTTT.

This chain joins TRBV7-6 and TRBJ1-5; 7 positions agree with TRBD1. Germline loops: CDR1 SGHVS, CDR2 FNYEAQ. V lost 3 bases, J lost 5 bases, and 4 bases stayed unmatched. The CDR3 is 14 residues long. CDR3 sequence: CASSFRQGDQPQHF. The CDR3 nucleotides are TGTGCCAGCAGCTTTAGACAGGGAGATCAGCCCCAGCATTTT.

The chain carries TRBV19 and TRBJ1-2, with 7 nucleotides matching TRBD1. CDR3 length: 15 residues. The germline gives CDR1 LNHDA, CDR2 SQIVND (reference sequence). V gave up 6 bases and J gave up 2 bases; unmatched junction bases: 9. In DNA form, the CDR3 reads TGTGCCAGTAGCCCGAATCCGGGACAGAACTATGGCTACACCTTC. Amino acid sequence: CASSPNPGQNYGYTF. The entire variable domain, with the rest obtained from reference TRBV19 and TRBJ1-2, is as follows: DGGITQSPKYLFRKEGQNVTLSCEQNLNHDAMYWYRQDPGQGLRLIYYSQIVNDFQKGDIAEGYSVSREKKESFPLTVTSAQKNPTAFYLCASSPNPGQNYGYTFGSGTRLTVV.

This sequence joins TRBV19 and TRBJ1-5; D remains unclear. This CDR3 has 17 residues. CDR1 and CDR2 from the germline V gene are LNHDA and SQIVND (reference sequence). V was shortened by 0 bases and J by 4 bases, with 16 bases between the two germline ends. In DNA form, the CDR3 reads TGTGCCAGTAGTATAGATCGTACCCGGGGAAGTAATCAGCCCCAGCATTTT. Translation: CASSIDRTRGSNQPQHF.

The chain joins TRBV6-6 to TRBJ1-2; 7 bases agree with TRBD1. CDR1 and CDR2 from the germline V gene are MNHNY and SVGAGI (reference sequence). The V segment lost 7 bases and the J segment 8 bases; nucleotides outside the gene matches: 10. The CDR3 length is 13 residues. Here the CDR3 reads CASNGQDLGGYTF. DNA for the CDR3: TGTGCCAGCAACGGACAGGACTTAGGGGGCTACACCTTC.

For the CDR3, the DNA is TGTGCCAGCTCAGTCACAGGGGACTATGGCTACACCTTC. Translation gives CASSVTGDYGYTF. The gene calls are TRBV18 and TRBJ1-2, with 7 bases that match TRBD1. V was pared by 5 bases and J by 3 bases, with 3 bases of the junction left unmatched. The CDR3 sequence is 13 residues long. Germline V CDR1 and CDR2: KGHSH, LQKENI.

The chain couples TRBV18 to TRBJ1-2, with 8 nucleotides matching TRBD1. Germline values: CDR1 KGHSH, CDR2 LQKENI. The CDR3 runs 17 residues. J lost 1 base, V lost 4 bases, and 11 bases had no gene match. The CDR3 region has the DNA TGTGCCAGCTCACTAGGGCGACAGGGGAGTAATAACTATGGCTACACCTTC. Protein sequence: CASSLGRQGSNNYGYTF.

The chain couples TRBV7-9 to TRBJ2-6; perhaps TRBD2 as D (6 bases). V shed 2 bases and J shed 0 bases, with 17 bases lying between them. Germline lookup yields CDR1 SEHNR and CDR2 FQNEAQ (reference sequence). CDR3 length equals 19 residues. The CDR3 coding sequence is TGTGCCAGCAGCTTATTATCCGGGACTTTCCGCTCTGGGGCCAACGTCCTGACTTTC. It specifies CASSLLSGTFRSGANVLTF.

The chain links TRBV6-6 to TRBJ1-2, with TRBD1 identical over 10 bases. Germline assignment: CDR1 MNHNY and CDR2 SVGAGI (reference sequence). V was clipped by 7 bases and J by 3 bases; unmatched bases: 11. There are 16 residues in the CDR3. The CDR3 region is CASMTRQGAPDYGYTF. The CDR3, as DNA: TGTGCCAGCATGACCCGACAGGGGGCGCCGGACTATGGCTACACCTTC.

This clone showed up just once. The genes are TRBV19 and TRBJ2-2; a possible D gene is TRBD2 (6 bases). Germline CDR1 and CDR2: LNHDA and SQIVND (reference sequence). Trimming pared 3 bases from V and 4 bases from J, leaving 9 bases between. CDR3 size: 14 residues. CDR3 nucleotides: TGTGCCAGTAGTATCGAGGGAGGCACCGGGGAGCTGTTTTTT. This sequence encodes CASSIEGGTGELFF.

V gene TRBV6-5 combines with J gene TRBJ2-1, with 10 positions matching TRBD2. CDR1 is MNHEY, CDR2 SVGAGI, per germline. The CDR3 runs 15 residues. V lost 6 bases to trimming and J lost 6 bases; unmatched junction nucleotides: 8. The chain's CDR3 is CASRAGSGRANEQFF. The CDR3 DNA sequence: TGTGCCAGCAGGGCAGGGAGCGGGAGGGCCAATGAGCAGTTCTTC.

Worth noting for this clone: A read error may account for a junction end that differs from germline. The rearrangement joins TRBV6-1 to TRBJ2-2; 8 bases are a match to TRBD1. Per germline, CDR1 MNHNS and CDR2 SASEGT. The CDR3 contains 14 residues. The CDR3 loop reads CASRGQGNIGELFF. CDR3 in DNA: TGTGCCAGCCGAGGACAGGGAAACATCGGGGAGCTGTTTTTT.

V is TRBV2 and J is TRBJ1-2; 10 bases line up with TRBD1. Trimming cost V 6 bases and J 6 bases; bases outside gene matches: 4. CDR3 length: 13 residues. The germline V gene has CDR1 SNHLY and CDR2 FYNNEI. The CDR3 protein is CASRTGGVNGYTF. The CDR3, as DNA: TGTGCCAGCAGGACAGGGGGCGTAAATGGCTACACCTTC.